What follows are 22 T cell receptor beta chains derived from one specimen sequenced in a study of molecular identifiers for immune sequencing clone quantification. From the PCR reads, TCRdb called clonotypes with MiXCR, one entry per CDR3 protein. The table shows some 65,000 distinct CDR3 sequences, with approximately 17% occurring only once. Specimen: naive CD8+ T cells from blood, with Jurkat cell RNA spiked in. The subset denotes: FACS-sorted CD8+CD4-CCR7+CD45RA+ naive T cells. All receptors come from a human donor in good health. Some libraries in this study had Jurkat cell RNA spiked in.

The gene calls are TRBV12-3 or TRBV12-4 and TRBJ2-3; the D gene could be TRBD1 or TRBD2 (6 bases each). V lost 4 bases and J 3 bases, leaving 17 bases between the germline ends. The CDR3 consists of 16 residues. The CDR3 sequence: CASSSRGPLRTDTQYF. DNA of the CDR3: TGTGCCAGCAGTTCCCGGGGGCCCCTTCGGACAGATACGCAGTATTTT.

In its sample, this clonotype ranks as medium-sized (0.01 to 0.1%). The chain recombines TRBV20-1 with TRBJ2-7; TRBD1 agrees at 10 bases. After removal of 1 base from V and 3 bases from J, the junction contained 3 bases not matched to a gene. This CDR3 region has 14 residues. In germline, CDR1 is DFQATT, CDR2 SNEGSKA (reference sequence). In nucleotides, the CDR3 is TGCAGTGCTAGAGGCCGGGACAGGGGCTACGAGCAGTACTTC. Protein product: CSARGRDRGYEQYF.

This clonotype was counted at least ten times. The chain couples TRBV27 to TRBJ2-3; D might be TRBD1 (5 bases). The ends were cut back, 5 bases at V and 2 bases at J, with 11 bases in the middle. The CDR3 spans 14 residues. Germline CDR1 reads MNHEY; CDR2 reads SMNVEV (reference sequence). The chain's CDR3 is CASSPGHNTDTQYF. CDR3 in DNA: TGTGCCAGCAGTCCTGGACACAACACAGATACGCAGTATTTT.

There are many counts of this clonotype. The J gene is TRBJ2-1, the V gene TRBV6-5; D possibly corresponds to TRBD1 (5 bases). Germline CDR1 MNHEY, CDR2 SVGAGI. This CDR3 region has 14 residues. V was shortened by 9 bases and J by 7 bases, with 19 bases between the two germline ends. CDR3 sequence reads: CASSWGEQPNEQFF. CDR3 DNA sequence: TGTGCCAGTTCCTGGGGCGAACAGCCGAATGAGCAGTTCTTC.

The table lists this clonotype with many counts. J is TRBJ2-5 and V is TRBV18; D gene uncertain. Germline V gene lookup returns CDR1 KGHSH and CDR2 LQKENI. This CDR3 region has 15 residues. Trimming removed 3 bases at V and 0 bases at J, with 11 bases between. The CDR3 spells CASSPTNLNQETQYF. CDR3 coding DNA: TGTGCCAGCTCACCTACGAATTTAAACCAAGAGACCCAGTACTTC. The whole variable domain, remainder taken from reference TRBV18 and TRBJ2-5, is NAGVMQNPRHLVRRRGQEARLRCSPMKGHSHVYWYRQLPEEGLKFMVYLQKENIIDESGMPKERFSAEFPKEGPSILRIQQVVRGDSAAYFCASSPTNLNQETQYFGPGTRLLVL.

The V gene is TRBV6-1, the J gene TRBJ1-6; D call uncertain. CDR1 is MNHNS, CDR2 SASEGT, per germline. The CDR3 is made up of 14 amino acids. Between the trimmed V and J ends, which lost 8 bases and 10 bases, there was a span of 18 bases. The CDR3 DNA reads TGTGCCAGCCGGGTTGGGAATTCCCTCTCACCCCTCCACTTT. Its protein product is CASRVGNSLSPLHF.

At least ten counts were recorded for this clonotype. This sequence joins TRBV12-3 or TRBV12-4 and TRBJ1-6; 7 nucleotides line up with TRBD1. V was clipped by 4 bases and J by 8 bases; unmatched bases: 5. The CDR3 spans 14 residues. CDR3 residues: CASSSGTEYSPLHF. The CDR3 DNA sequence: TGTGCCAGCAGTTCCGGGACAGAATATTCACCCCTCCACTTT.

As for this clonotype: A much more abundant neighbour one base away suggests this may be a read error. The rearrangement links TRBV4-3 to TRBJ2-1; 9 bases match TRBD2. This CDR3 spans 16 amino acids. The germline V gene encodes CDR1 LGHNA and CDR2 YSLEER. The CDR3 bases are TGCCCCAGCAGCCAAGATGCCGCGGGAGGGCCGGGGGAGCAGTTCTTC. This sequence encodes CPSSQDAAGGPGEQFF.

About this clonotype itself: This may come from a read error, since a much larger clone is one base off. J is TRBJ2-7 and V is TRBV7-9, with D perhaps TRBD2 (6 bases). This CDR3 has 12 residues. V was pared by 11 bases and J by 3 bases, with 14 bases between. In germline, CDR1 is SEHNR, CDR2 FQNEAQ (reference sequence). CDR3 sequence reads: CAGGTLDYEQYF. In DNA, the CDR3 is TGTGCCGGAGGGACCCTGGACTACGAGCAGTACTTC.

This clonotype was seen a few times. The V gene is TRBV27, the J gene TRBJ2-7; D remains unclear. The CDR3 runs to 14 residues. V dropped 6 bases and J dropped 7 bases, with 19 bases sitting between them. The germline V gene has CDR1 MNHEY and CDR2 SMNVEV (reference sequence). The CDR3: CASRLAGGRYEQYF. The CDR3 coding sequence is TGTGCCAGCAGATTGGCTGGCGGCCGCTATGAGCAGTACTTC.

This clonotype was observed many times. This chain uses TRBV24-1 with TRBJ1-5; D is ambiguous. The CDR3 has 16 amino acids. Germline V lookup: CDR1 KGHDR, CDR2 SFDVKD. V gave up 2 bases and J gave up 0 bases, with 10 bases separating them. CDR3 amino acids: CATSDSRSNSNQPQHF. The DNA of the CDR3 is TGTGCCACCAGTGATTCCCGGTCGAATAGCAATCAGCCCCAGCATTTT.

Details on this clonotype: Possible read error: a much larger clone is one base away. This rearrangement joins TRBV7-2 to TRBJ2-1; no definite D call. The CDR3 sequence is 12 residues long. CDR1 is SGHTA and CDR2 is FQGNSA in the germline V gene. Here the CDR3 reads CASSLDQNEQLF. For the CDR3, the DNA is TGTGCCAGCAGCTTAGACCAAAATGAGCAGCTCTTC.

This clonotype has ten or more counts. The chain joins TRBV7-9 to TRBJ2-2; TRBD1 is a possible D gene (6 bases). This CDR3 is 17 amino acids long. V was shortened by 7 bases and J by 1 base, with 19 bases between the two germline ends. Germline-derived CDR1 and CDR2 are SEHNR and FQNEAQ (reference sequence). The CDR3 reads CASTPLGLDRNTGELFF. As DNA, the CDR3 is TGTGCCAGCACCCCCCTAGGGCTGGACAGGAACACCGGGGAGCTGTTTTTT.

This clonotype was seen ten or more times. The genes are TRBV4-1 and TRBJ1-2; the D is unclear. This CDR3 region has 13 residues. Germline V gives CDR1 MGHRA, CDR2 YSYEKL. The V end was cut by 0 bases, the J end by 8 bases, with 10 bases between. Here the CDR3 reads CASSQDNKIGYTF. For the CDR3, the DNA is TGCGCCAGCAGCCAAGATAACAAGATCGGCTACACCTTC.

This clonotype has just a few counts. The chain uses TRBV7-9 and TRBJ2-7, with a possible D match to TRBD2 (6 bases). V lost 2 bases, J lost 3 bases, and 11 bases lay in between. Germline values: CDR1 SEHNR, CDR2 FQNEAQ (reference sequence). The CDR3 is made up of 14 amino acids. The CDR3 is CASSLSGGNYEQYF. The CDR3, as DNA: TGTGCCAGCAGCTTATCTGGGGGGAACTACGAGCAGTACTTC. Using reference TRBV7-9 and TRBJ2-7 for the parts outside the CDR3, the full variable domain is DTGVSQNPRHKITKRGQNVTFRCDPISEHNRLYWYRQTLGQGPEFLTYFQNEAQLEKSRLLSDRFSAERPKGSFSTLEIQRTEQGDSAMYLCASSLSGGNYEQYFGPGTRLTVT.

This clonotype has at least ten counts. V gene TRBV4-1 combines with J gene TRBJ2-1; no reliable D call. Germline V gene lookup returns CDR1 MGHRA and CDR2 YSYEKL. The CDR3 totals 13 residues. The ends were cut back, 1 base at V and 14 bases at J, with 15 bases in the middle. CDR3 nucleotides: TGCGCCAGCAGCCAAGGTGCCAGGTATCGTAAGTTCTTC. Residues: CASSQGARYRKFF.

This clonotype appeared a single time. A read error may explain this, as a much larger clone is one base away. This likely comes from a read error, as the CDR3 has no conserved phenylalanine or tryptophan at its end. The V and J genes are TRBV12-3 or TRBV12-4 and TRBJ2-4; possibly TRBD1 or TRBD2 for D (5 bases each). The CDR3 covers 16 residues. Trimming stripped 3 bases from V and 0 bases from J, with 12 bases between. CDR3: CASSFEGHLAKNIQYS. The CDR3, as DNA: TGTGCCAGCAGTTTCGAGGGGCATCTAGCCAAAAACATTCAGTACTCC.

The chain uses TRBV9 and TRBJ2-1; TRBD1 aligns across 12 bases. The CDR3 has 15 amino acids. The trim removed 3 bases at V and 8 bases at J, leaving 6 bases unmatched. Per the germline V gene, CDR1 is SGDLS and CDR2 is YYNGEE. CDR3 loop: CASSAGTGGADEQFF. As DNA, the CDR3 is TGTGCCAGCAGCGCCGGGACAGGGGGCGCAGATGAGCAGTTCTTC.

The chain combines TRBV3-1 with TRBJ2-7; D gene unclear. Trimming left V 2 bases short and J 4 bases short, with 12 bases between. This CDR3 region has 14 residues. Germline CDR1 is LGHDT and CDR2 is YNNKEL (reference sequence). CDR3 residues: CASSQFGPLYEQYF. The CDR3 DNA sequence: TGTGCCAGCAGCCAATTTGGGCCTTTATACGAGCAGTACTTC.

This clonotype was seen more than once but under ten times. This chain uses TRBV5-1 with TRBJ2-2; TRBD2 agrees at 13 bases. The CDR3 runs to 19 residues. V trimming: 4 bases; J trimming: 1 base; junction bases outside the gene matches: 10. From germline, CDR1 is SGHRS and CDR2 YFSETQ. The CDR3 sequence is CASSVGLAGAVRNTGELFF. The CDR3, as DNA: TGCGCCAGCAGCGTCGGACTAGCGGGAGCGGTGCGGAACACCGGGGAGCTGTTTTTT.

This clonotype was detected once. A clone one base away is much larger, so this may be a read error. J is TRBJ1-2 and V is TRBV6-5; unclear D gene. Trimming pared 2 bases from V and 4 bases from J, leaving 8 bases between. This CDR3 region has 13 residues. Germline values: CDR1 MNHEY, CDR2 SVGAGI. The CDR3 DNA sequence: TGTGCCAGCAGTTACACCGGAACCTATGGCTACACCTTC. Translating it yields CASSYTGTYGYTF.

V is TRBV4-1 and J is TRBJ2-2, with no clear D. CDR1 is MGHRA and CDR2 is YSYEKL in the germline V gene. The CDR3 covers 14 residues. Trimming pared 2 bases from V and 8 bases from J, leaving 12 bases between. The DNA of the CDR3 is TGCGCCAGCAGCCAACCTGAGCAGTGGGGGGAGCTGTTTTTT. Protein sequence: CASSQPEQWGELFF.